A selection of T cell receptor beta chains follows, all from one sample in a study of post-analysis software for immune sequencing data. One entry per CDR3 protein, called by TCRdb with MiXCR from the PCR reads. Of under 200,000 distinct CDR3 sequences listed, about 30% are singletons. Sequences were obtained from blood. The receptors originated from a girl aged 2-17 years with multiple sclerosis. CDR3s include the opening cysteine and the closing phenylalanine or tryptophan. D genes are given only for firm matches. Clone size is shown for a subset of rows, as once, few, many or a class of expanded clone.

>TRBV20-1|-|TRBJ2-4|-
TGCAGTGCTAGAGATCCAGGGTCTTCCAAAAACATTCAGTACTTC
CSARDPGSSKNIQYF
>TRBV10-3|few|TRBJ2-1|TRBD2
TGTGCCATCAGCTCTCGGGACGGGACTAGCGACAATGAGCGGTTCTTC
CAISSRDGTSDNERFF
>TRBV6-6|many|TRBJ1-2|-
TGTGCCAGCAGTTACAAGGGCTCCGACTATGGCTACACCTTC
CASSYKGSDYGYTF
>TRBV4-2|-|TRBJ1-1|TRBD1
TGTGCCAGCAGCCAAGACCCGGGACAGGGGGATTCCGGCGCTTTCTTT
CASSQDPGQGDSGAFF
>TRBV29-1|many|TRBJ1-2|-
TGCAGCGTTGAAGACAGTCCGTATGGCTACACCTTC
CSVEDSPYGYTF
>TRBV12-3/TRBV12-4|many|TRBJ2-5|-
TGTGCCAGCAGTTTCGGGACGGTCCAAGAGACCCAGTACTTC
CASSFGTVQETQYF
>TRBV3-1|-|TRBJ2-5|-
TGTGCCAGCAGCCAAGAGGCCCTGGACCAAGAGACCCAGTACTTC
CASSQEALDQETQYF
>TRBV10-1|-|TRBJ2-1|TRBD2
TGCGCCAGCAGTCCGGGAGGCTCGTACAATGAGCAGTTCTTC
CASSPGGSYNEQFF
>TRBV5-1|-|TRBJ2-3|-
TGCGCCAGCAGACTCGGACAGAAAGATACGCAGTATTTT
CASRLGQKDTQYF
>TRBV12-3/TRBV12-4|many|TRBJ2-7|-
TGTGCCAGCAGTGGCGAGGCCAGTCTCTACGAGCAGTACTTC
CASSGEASLYEQYF
>TRBV5-5|-|TRBJ2-7|TRBD2
TGTGCCAGCAGCTTGTTGGGGGGCGGCCATAGCGGGGGGTCCTACGAGCAGTACTTC
CASSLLGGGHSGGSYEQYF
>TRBV27|-|TRBJ1-4|-
TGTGCCAGCAGTTTGGGGGTAGCTAATGAAAAACTGTTTTTT
CASSLGVANEKLFF
>TRBV18|-|TRBJ1-1|-
TGTGCCAGCTCACCCAAGGTCAGCACACTGAACACTGAAGCTTTCTTT
CASSPKVSTLNTEAFF
>TRBV5-1|many|TRBJ1-1|TRBD1
TGCGCCAGCAGCCTAAAGACAGGGGCGAACACTGAAGCTTTCTTT
CASSLKTGANTEAFF
>TRBV7-2|-|TRBJ1-2|-
TGTGCCAGCAGCTTACACGTTAACTTTGGCTACACCTTC
CASSLHVNFGYTF
>TRBV7-8|many|TRBJ2-7|TRBD2
TGTGCCAGCAGCTTCCCCCCAGCGGGACTAGCTATTCACGAGCAGTACTTC
CASSFPPAGLAIHEQYF
>TRBV6-5|many|TRBJ2-1|TRBD2
TGTGCCAGCAGTTTAGCGGGGGCCTCAAGTGAGCAGTTCTTC
CASSLAGASSEQFF
>TRBV19|-|TRBJ1-2|-
TGTGCCAGGCTAACGCCGGGGCGAGCAGGGTATGGCTACACCTTC
CARLTPGRAGYGYTF
>TRBV7-2|-|TRBJ1-2|TRBD1
TGTGCCAGCAGCTTAGACAGGGGAATAGTTCCGTATGGCTACACCTTC
CASSLDRGIVPYGYTF
>TRBV7-2|-|TRBJ2-3|-
TGTGCCAGCAGCTTAGTTCCACAGAGCACAGATACGCAGTATTTT
CASSLVPQSTDTQYF
>TRBV3-1|-|TRBJ1-1|TRBD1
TGTGCCACCTCGACAGGGAACTTTATGAACACTGAAGCTTTCTTT
CATSTGNFMNTEAFF
>TRBV7-9|-|TRBJ1-1|TRBD1
TGTGCCAGCAGCGCGGGGACAGGTCCGGGTGAAGCTTTCTTT
CASSAGTGPGEAFF
>TRBV5-1|-|TRBJ2-6|TRBD1
TGCGCCAGCAGCGGCAGACAGGGGACGGGGGCCAACGTCCTGACTTTC
CASSGRQGTGANVLTF
>TRBV20-1|-|TRBJ2-1|-
TGCAGTGCTAGACACGACGGCGTATGGTTCTTC
CSARHDGVWFF
>TRBV28|few|TRBJ1-4|TRBD1
TGTGCCAGCAGGCCACAGGGGGCAAAGCCTAATGAAAAACTGTTTTTT
CASRPQGAKPNEKLFF
>TRBV4-2|once|TRBJ2-2|-
TGTGCCAGCAGCCAAGGATGGAAGAACGGGGAGCTGTTTTTT
CASSQGWKNGELFF
>TRBV5-1|few|TRBJ2-2|-
TGCGCCAGCAGGATGGGGGGCTCGAACACCGGGGAGCTGTTTTTT
CASRMGGSNTGELFF
>TRBV7-6|many|TRBJ1-2|-
TGTGCCAGCAGCTTACAGGGACATGGCTACACCTTC
CASSLQGHGYTF
>TRBV6-1|-|TRBJ2-4|-
TGTGCCAGCAGCACGACCGGGACGCCACGGGAGCAGTACTTC
CASSTTGTPREQYF
>TRBV20-1|-|TRBJ2-7|-
TGCAGGGCCGAGGGGGAGGGCTACGAGCAGTACTTC
CRAEGEGYEQYF
>TRBV29-1|many|TRBJ1-2|-
TGCAGCGTTGCGGGGAACAGGGATAACTATGGCTACACCTTC
CSVAGNRDNYGYTF
>TRBV7-2|many|TRBJ2-1|-
TGTGCCAGCAGCCCCCGAGGCGGTATCAATGAGCAGTTCTTC
CASSPRGGINEQFF
>TRBV6-6|few|TRBJ2-6|-
TGTGCCAGCAGTTACGCCGACGGCTTTGGGGCCAACGTCCTGACTTTC
CASSYADGFGANVLTF
>TRBV7-2|many|TRBJ2-7|TRBD1
TGTGCCAGCAGCTTAGATCACGGGACAGAGTATCCCTACGAGCAGTACTTC
CASSLDHGTEYPYEQYF
>TRBV5-6|few|TRBJ1-6|-
TGTGCCAGCAGCTTTCCAGGGAACGGTTCACCCCTCCACTTT
CASSFPGNGSPLHF
>TRBV11-2|-|TRBJ2-3|-
TGTGCCAGCAGCTTACAGTCCCGGATAGATACGCAGTATTTT
CASSLQSRIDTQYF
>TRBV20-1|once|TRBJ2-7|-
TGCAGTGCTAGAGACGGGGTCTCCTACGAGCAGTACTTC
CSARDGVSYEQYF
>TRBV18|few|TRBJ1-1|-
TGTGCCAGCTCATCACGGAGGGACCGAAGCACTGAAGCTTTCTTT
CASSSRRDRSTEAFF
>TRBV12-5|-|TRBJ2-5|-
TGTGCTAGTGCCGTGGGGTTGGGCACCCAGTACTTC
CASAVGLGTQYF
>TRBV7-9|many|TRBJ2-5|-
TGTGCCAGCAGCTTAGGCACCCTACCCGGGGAGACCCAGTACTTC
CASSLGTLPGETQYF
>TRBV20-1|many|TRBJ1-5|TRBD1
TGCAGTGCTCCGGCCGGACAGGGACATCAGCCCCAGCATTTT
CSAPAGQGHQPQHF
>TRBV6-1|many|TRBJ2-3|-
TGTGCCAGCAGCCAACTTCGAGGGCCCACGACCCTTTTCACAGATACGCAGTATTTT
CASSQLRGPTTLFTDTQYF
>TRBV7-2|many|TRBJ2-3|-
TGTGCCAGCAGCTTAATAACGCAGTATTTT
CASSLITQYF
>TRBV3-1|many|TRBJ2-7|-
TGTGCCAGCAGCCAAGATCACGGTTTACTCTGGTACGAGCAGTACTTC
CASSQDHGLLWYEQYF
>TRBV20-1|many|TRBJ2-3|TRBD2
TGCAGTGCTCCGGGACTAGCGGATACGCAGTATTTT
CSAPGLADTQYF
>TRBV7-3|many|TRBJ1-1|TRBD1
TGTGCCAGCAGCCTCCGGGACAGGGGAGGAGTAGCTTTCTTT
CASSLRDRGGVAFF
>TRBV5-1|-|TRBJ1-1|TRBD1
TGCGCCGGCAGCTTGGGGGACAGGCTAGCTGAAGCTTTCTTT
CAGSLGDRLAEAFF
>TRBV7-7|many|TRBJ2-1|TRBD2
TGTGCCAGCAGCCCGACTAGCGGGATTGAGCAGTTCTTC
CASSPTSGIEQFF
>TRBV5-5|few|TRBJ1-5|-
TGTGCCAGCAGCTTGTTAGGTAGGGGAGATAGCAATCAGCCCCAGCATTTT
CASSLLGRGDSNQPQHF
>TRBV7-2|many|TRBJ2-5|TRBD2
TGTGCCAGCAGTTATAGCGGGAGGACCCAGTACTTC
CASSYSGRTQYF
>TRBV20-1|few|TRBJ2-4|-
TGCAGTGCTAGAAACCCTCCACAGGGTCCTTGGTACTTC
CSARNPPQGPWYF
>TRBV5-6|many|TRBJ2-4|-
TGTGCCAGCAGCTTGTCCGCGTTCTCGGCCAAAAACATTCAGTACTTC
CASSLSAFSAKNIQYF
>TRBV29-1|many|TRBJ2-3|-
TGCAGCGTTGATGACGGTACAGATACGCAGTATTTT
CSVDDGTDTQYF